Listed below are T cell receptor beta chains from one sample, sequenced in a study of blood T cells in healthy people across ages. Via MiXCR, TCRdb re-called the 5' RACE reads, giving one row per CDR3 protein. Of around 600,000 distinct CDR3 sequences detected, 47% appear once; the ten largest clones hold around 23%. The sequenced sample was blood. These receptors all stem from a man older than 75 in good health. Each CDR3 is given with its conserved first and last residue. The D gene is left open where the match is weak. Not every row has a clone size; where given, it reads once, few, many or a size class.

clone size,D gene,J gene,V gene,CDR3 DNA,CDR3 protein
NA,NA,TRBJ2-5,TRBV7-2,TGTGCCAGCAGGCAACCCCCCACGGAGACCCAGTACTTC,CASRQPPTETQYF
few,TRBD2,TRBJ2-1,TRBV4-2,TGTGCCAGCAGCCAAGAATCCGGGAGGGCATGGATTAATGAGCAGTTCTTC,CASSQESGRAWINEQFF
NA,TRBD1,TRBJ2-5,TRBV5-6,TGTGCCAGCAGCTACGGGACAGCGTTAGAGACCCAGTACTTC,CASSYGTALETQYF
NA,NA,TRBJ2-7,TRBV7-2,TGTGCCAGCAGCTTAGTCGGACAGAACAATGAGCAGTACTTC,CASSLVGQNNEQYF
few,NA,TRBJ2-5,TRBV7-2,TGTGCCAGCAGCCTAAATAACCCCGGGACGGCGGGGACCCAGTACTTC,CASSLNNPGTAGTQYF
NA,TRBD2,TRBJ2-4,TRBV7-2,TGTGCCAGCAGCTTCCAGCTAGCGGGAGTCGGGGGAAGGCGGAAAAACATTCAGTACTTC,CASSFQLAGVGGRRKNIQYF
NA,TRBD1,TRBJ2-1,TRBV13,TGTGCCAGCAGCTTAGCCCTTACTCCGGGACAGGGGAGCCATGAGCAGTTCTTC,CASSLALTPGQGSHEQFF
NA,NA,TRBJ2-2,TRBV12-3/TRBV12-4,TGTGCCAGCAGTTCGCGGCCCGGGGAGCTGTTTTTT,CASSSRPGELFF
few,TRBD2,TRBJ2-4,TRBV7-8,TGTGCCAGCAGCTTACCCGACAGAGCGGGGCAGTACTTC,CASSLPDRAGQYF
NA,TRBD1,TRBJ2-5,TRBV4-3,TGCGCCGGCAGCCTAGGGACAGGCCGAGAGAGGGAGCAGTACTTC,CAGSLGTGREREQYF
NA,NA,TRBJ2-5,TRBV20-1,TGCAGTGCTAGTTCGGGGGAAGAGACCCAGTACTTC,CSASSGEETQYF
NA,NA,TRBJ1-6,TRBV12-3/TRBV12-4,TGTGCCAGCAGTTTATCATCAGGGAATAATTCACCCCTCCACTTT,CASSLSSGNNSPLHF
NA,NA,TRBJ1-4,TRBV7-2,TGTGCCAGCAGCGTCGATGGGGGCGCGTCTGAAAAACTGTTTTTT,CASSVDGGASEKLFF
NA,TRBD1,TRBJ2-1,TRBV7-6,TGTGCCAGCAGCCCCCAGCTTGTGGGACAGGGATACAATGAGCAGTTCTTC,CASSPQLVGQGYNEQFF
NA,TRBD1,TRBJ1-6,TRBV6-5,TGTGCCAGCAGTTACGTCCAGGGACAGGGGCGGTCACCCCTCCACTTT,CASSYVQGQGRSPLHF
NA,NA,TRBJ1-1,TRBV6-5,TGTGCCGCGGGGCCATTAGGGAACCCTGAAGCTTTCTTT,CAAGPLGNPEAFF
NA,NA,TRBJ1-5,TRBV6-2/TRBV6-3,TGTGCCAGCATTGGGGGTAACAATCAGCCCCAGCATTTT,CASIGGNNQPQHF
few,NA,TRBJ1-2,TRBV12-3/TRBV12-4,TGTGCCAGCAGTTTCGCAAACAGAGCAAACTATGGCTACACCTTC,CASSFANRANYGYTF
NA,NA,TRBJ2-2,TRBV15,TGTGCCACCAGCAGAGATCTGGTCACCGGGGAGCTGTTTTTT,CATSRDLVTGELFF
once,NA,TRBJ2-1,TRBV11-2,TGTGCCAGCACCCGGATCGCTACTCCGAGTGAGCAGTTCTTC,CASTRIATPSEQFF
NA,NA,TRBJ1-1,TRBV20-1,TGCAGCGGGAACAAGGACGGGGCCACTGAAGCTTTCTTT,CSGNKDGATEAFF
NA,NA,TRBJ1-1,TRBV7-9,TGTGCCAGCAGCCCGGAGGGGCTAAGGACGAACACTGAAGCTTTCTTT,CASSPEGLRTNTEAFF
many,NA,TRBJ2-5,TRBV20-1,TGCAGTGCTAGAATTCAAGAGACCCAGTACTTC,CSARIQETQYF
NA,NA,TRBJ2-3,TRBV4-2,TGTGCCAGCAGCCAAGATTTGAACAGATGGTCCACATATACGCAGTATTTT,CASSQDLNRWSTYTQYF
NA,NA,TRBJ1-2,TRBV20-1,TGCAGTGCTAATGGGGAAACGTATGGCTACACCTTC,CSANGETYGYTF
once,TRBD2,TRBJ2-5,TRBV6-5,TGTGCCGGCAAGCCGGGACTAGAAGAGACCCAGTACTTC,CAGKPGLEETQYF
NA,NA,TRBJ2-5,TRBV4-2,TGTGCCAGCAGCCAAGACTCACCCCAAGTCGGGACCCAGTACTTC,CASSQDSPQVGTQYF
NA,TRBD1,TRBJ1-1,TRBV23-1,TGCGCCAGCAGTCATCCGGGACAGGGCTTGAACACTGAAGCTTTCTTT,CASSHPGQGLNTEAFF
few,TRBD1,TRBJ2-4,TRBV4-3,TGCGCCAGCAGCCAAGCAGACAGGGGCCAGGGCATTCAGTACTTC,CASSQADRGQGIQYF
NA,NA,TRBJ2-5,TRBV20-1,TGCAGTGCACGCCGGACAGCCCAAGAGACCCAGTACTTC,CSARRTAQETQYF
NA,NA,TRBJ1-6,TRBV20-1,TGCAGTGCTAGTATGTTTGGCCAGGAGACTTCACCCCTCCACTTT,CSASMFGQETSPLHF
NA,TRBD2,TRBJ2-7,TRBV12-3/TRBV12-4,TGTGCCAGCAGTCCCTTTGACGGGAGGGAGCACGAGCAGTACTTC,CASSPFDGREHEQYF
NA,NA,TRBJ1-2,TRBV5-1,TGCGCCAGCAGCTTGGGGGTTGGAGAGTACGGCTACACCTTC,CASSLGVGEYGYTF
NA,TRBD1,TRBJ2-7,TRBV20-1,TGCAGTGCTAGACCGAGTGACGGGACAGGGTTCTACGAGCAGTACTTC,CSARPSDGTGFYEQYF
NA,TRBD2,TRBJ2-1,TRBV9,TGTGCCAGCAGCTTTGCGGGAGGGGATGTAAATGAACAGTTCTTC,CASSFAGGDVNEQFF
NA,NA,TRBJ2-7,TRBV29-1,TGCAGCGCCCTGGGGAGACTAGGGAAATACGAGCAGTACTTC,CSALGRLGKYEQYF